This T cell receptor (delta chain) originates from a study of gamma-delta T cells after stem cell transplantation. The V and J ends lost 3 bases and 1 base, in that order; junction bases with no gene match: 14. The CDR3 extends over 18 amino acids. CDR1 GEAIGNYY and CDR2 EKD come from the germline V gene. TCRdb used CATT to re-call clones from the RT-PCR reads. The sample yields about 1,500 delta-chain clones, 5.5% seen once. This clone is medium-sized. One base separates it from a far larger clone, so it is likely a read error. J is TRDJ1 and V is TRDV2; the match to TRDD3 covers 9 bases. This clonotype was sampled from a human donor. It is not recorded whose cells these are; they may come from a transplant donor. Sequencing used gamma-delta T cells. The CDR3 DNA reads TGTGCCTGTGACGCCGTGCCTGGGGGATCCACGATCACCGATAAACTCATCTTT. Its translation: CACDAVPGGSTITDKLIF.